The 5 T cell receptor beta chains presented below share a single source sample, sequenced in a study of T-cell memory formation after mild COVID-19. One entry per CDR3 protein, called by TCRdb with MiXCR from the 5' RACE reads. The table shows roughly 89,000 distinct CDR3 sequences, with around 16% occurring only once. Input material: PBMCs or a T cell subset sorted from them (not recorded which). Every receptor here comes from a man between 18 and 29 years old who had mild COVID-19 (a few samples of this study predate the infection). Cell type and time point are not known.

This clonotype was observed a handful of times. The chain couples TRBV6-1 to TRBJ1-1, with 10 bases identical to TRBD1. Germline CDR1 and CDR2: MNHNS and SASEGT. V dropped 7 bases and J dropped 4; count of bases not matched to a gene: 6. This CDR3 is 14 amino acids long. The CDR3 region is CASTRQGASTEAFF. The DNA for the CDR3 is TGTGCCAGCACCCGACAGGGGGCGAGCACTGAAGCTTTCTTT.

The chain combines TRBV12-3 or TRBV12-4 with TRBJ1-5; D gene ambiguous. This CDR3 spans 12 amino acids. The germline V and J ends were trimmed by 6 bases and 8 bases, with 11 bases remaining between them. In DNA, the CDR3 is TGTGCCAGCAGCCAGCCCGGGAAGCCCCAGCATTTT. Residues: CASSQPGKPQHF.

The chain joins TRBV11-2 to TRBJ2-1; D may correspond to TRBD1 or TRBD2 (5 bases each). Trimming pared 5 bases from V and 2 bases from J, leaving 16 bases between. The germline gives CDR1 SGHAT, CDR2 FQNNGV. The CDR3 contains 16 residues. The DNA for the CDR3 is TGTGCCAGCAGCCCGGGGCGCCCCCAGACCTACAATGAGCAGTTCTTC. Its protein is CASSPGRPQTYNEQFF.

Only a few counts were recorded for this clonotype. The V gene is TRBV30, the J gene TRBJ2-7, with 10 bases matching TRBD1. The V gene end was trimmed by 1 base and the J gene end by 4 bases; junction bases not matched to a gene: 7. CDR1 and CDR2 (germline): GTSNPN, SVGIG (reference sequence). CDR3 length: 15 amino acids. CDR3 coding DNA: TGTGCCTGGAGTGCTGGGACAGGGGATTGGTACGAGCAGTACTTC. This gives the protein CAWSAGTGDWYEQYF.

This chain links TRBV9 with TRBJ2-1; 8 bases line up with TRBD1. In germline, CDR1 is SGDLS, CDR2 YYNGEE. CDR3 length equals 14 residues. V lost 0 bases and J lost 5; bases outside the gene matches: 1. The CDR3 DNA follows: TGTGCCAGCAGCGTAGTGGACAGGGACAATGAGCAGTTCTTC. Protein sequence: CASSVVDRDNEQFF.